This T cell receptor beta chain was obtained from a study of cytomegalovirus exposure and HLA in healthy donors. Primers included in the PCR were 60 Vbeta and 13 Jbeta primers. In the original analysis: Among the unique TCR beta chains that a later analysis counted, about 84 million in all, about 11 million were shared. Assay used: immunoSEQ multiplex PCR; TCRdb lists only in-frame clones, some missing. From that table come the V and J calls and clone size; the DNA was used to work out D and trimming. This table has fewer than 200,000 clones, around four fifths appearing once. This clone appeared once. The CDR3 has 15 amino acids. The V end was cut by 4 bases, the J end by 0 bases, with 9 bases between. CDR1 and CDR2 (germline): MNHEY, SMNVEV (reference sequence).

This sequence was found in a man aged 40-50 years in good health and CMV-seropositive. Sequences were obtained from PBMCs. This chain connects TRBV27 to TRBJ1-4, with D maybe TRBD1 (5 bases). The chain's CDR3 is CASSSGFSTNEKLFF. In nucleotides, the CDR3 is TGTGCCAGCAGTTCAGGGTTTTCAACTAATGAAAAACTGTTTTTT.